One sample yielded the 17 T cell receptor beta chains listed below, sequenced in a study of T cell changes during pregnancy in multiple sclerosis. The table came from immunoSEQ multiplex PCR; TCRdb's copy has only in-frame clones and leaves some out. The repertoire holds about 85,000 clones, with about 89% as singletons. The source material was peripheral blood, sampled in the first trimester of pregnancy. The receptor set was obtained from a female donor with multiple sclerosis, enrolled in a pregnancy study.

The rearrangement links TRBV4-2 to TRBJ1-6; 8 bases map to TRBD1. Germline-derived CDR1 and CDR2 are LGHNA and YNFKEQ. Trimming at V came to 1 base and at J to 10 bases, leaving 9 bases not matched to a gene. The CDR3 has 16 residues. The CDR3 DNA reads as TGTGCCAGCAGCCAAGGTCTGTTGGACAGGGTCTCACCCCTCCACTTT. Amino acid sequence: CASSQGLLDRVSPLHF.

This sequence joins TRBV30 and TRBJ1-2; 9 bases align to TRBD1. V was clipped by 2 bases and J by 2 bases; unmatched bases: 3. From germline, CDR1 is GTSNPN and CDR2 SVGIG (reference sequence). This CDR3 spans 14 amino acids. The CDR3 nucleotides read TGTGCCTGGAGTACCGGGACAGGGAACTATGGCTACACCTTC. As protein: CAWSTGTGNYGYTF.

The chain has TRBV11-3 and TRBJ2-7; 7 nucleotides line up with TRBD2. CDR3 length: 15 amino acids. Trimming took 0 bases from V and 4 from J; bases not matched to a gene: 6. Germline CDR1 is SGHNT and CDR2 is YENEEA. In nucleotides, the CDR3 is TGTGCCAGCAGCTTAGATCGGGGCGGGGGTTACGAGCAGTACTTC. Translated, it gives CASSLDRGGGYEQYF.

This chain joins TRBV5-6 and TRBJ2-4; tentative D call: TRBD1 (6 bases). CDR3 size: 16 residues. CDR1 is SGHDT and CDR2 is YYEEEE in the germline V gene. V lost 4 bases to trimming and J lost 3 bases, with 17 bases between them. The CDR3 DNA sequence: TGTGCCAGCAGCCACAGGGCCTGGATGGGCAAAAACATTCAGTACTTC. The encoded protein is CASSHRAWMGKNIQYF.

The gene calls are TRBV7-3 and TRBJ2-1; 13 nucleotides line up with TRBD2. CDR3 length equals 17 residues. CDR1 and CDR2 (germline): SGHTA, FQGTGA. V shed 2 bases, J shed 6 bases, and the junction held 7 bases outside the gene matches. In DNA form, the CDR3 reads TGTGCCAGCAGCTTAGATAAAACTAGCGGGAGGGCCAATGAGCAGTTCTTC. Amino acids: CASSLDKTSGRANEQFF.

The V gene is TRBV19, the J gene TRBJ2-3, with 8 bases aligning to TRBD1. The V and J ends lost 6 bases and 3 bases, in that order; junction bases with no gene match: 5. CDR1 LNHDA and CDR2 SQIVND come from the germline V gene (reference sequence). This CDR3 comprises 14 residues. This chain's CDR3 is CASRPGQETDTQYF. CDR3 nucleotides: TGTGCCAGTAGGCCGGGACAGGAGACAGATACGCAGTATTTT.

The chain joins TRBV25-1 to TRBJ1-2; TRBD1 might be the D (5 bases). Trimming cost V 3 bases and J 7 bases, with 12 bases left between them. The CDR3 is made up of 13 amino acids. Germline V gene sequence: CDR1 MGHDK, CDR2 SYGVNS. The CDR3 bases are TGTGCCAGCAGTGAGCAGGGAGGTTTTGGCTACACCTTC. Protein product: CASSEQGGFGYTF.

V is TRBV10-3 and J is TRBJ2-7, with 9 bases that match TRBD2. The germline gives CDR1 ENHRY, CDR2 SYGVKD. CDR3 length: 13 residues. With V trimmed by 7 bases and J by 4 bases, 5 bases remained unmatched. The CDR3 sequence is CAIKASGEYEQYF. The CDR3 DNA follows: TGTGCCATCAAGGCTAGCGGGGAATACGAGCAGTACTTC.

The chain recombines TRBV7-9 with TRBJ1-1; D not certain. V was cut by 0 bases and J by 7 bases, with 6 bases left in between. The CDR3 has 12 residues. The germline CDR1 and CDR2 sequences are SEHNR and FQNEAQ (reference sequence). CDR3 nucleotides: TGTGCCAGCAGCTTAGCTAGTGGTGAAGCTTTCTTT. Amino acids: CASSLASGEAFF. Full variable domain (outside the CDR3, taken from reference TRBV7-9 and TRBJ1-1): DTGVSQNPRHKITKRGQNVTFRCDPISEHNRLYWYRQTLGQGPEFLTYFQNEAQLEKSRLLSDRFSAERPKGSFSTLEIQRTEQGDSAMYLCASSLASGEAFFGQGTRLTVV.

This chain joins TRBV7-9 and TRBJ2-7, with 9 bases matching TRBD1. Germline CDR1 and CDR2: SEHNR and FQNEAQ (reference sequence). The V and J ends lost 4 bases and 3 bases, in that order; junction bases with no gene match: 10. This CDR3 spans 16 amino acids. The CDR3 nucleotides read TGTGCCAGCAGCTCCCTTCGACAGGGGGTGCACTACGAGCAGTACTTC. Translation: CASSSLRQGVHYEQYF. Based on the CDR3 plus reference TRBV7-9 and TRBJ2-7, the full variable domain is DTGVSQNPRHKITKRGQNVTFRCDPISEHNRLYWYRQTLGQGPEFLTYFQNEAQLEKSRLLSDRFSAERPKGSFSTLEIQRTEQGDSAMYLCASSSLRQGVHYEQYFGPGTRLTVT.

This clone was seen once. The rearrangement joins TRBV10-3 to TRBJ1-1; 7 nucleotides line up with TRBD1. After removal of 4 bases from V and 1 base from J, the junction contained 3 bases not matched to a gene. Germline V gene sequence: CDR1 ENHRY, CDR2 SYGVKD. CDR3 length equals 14 residues. DNA of the CDR3: TGTGCCATCAGTGGGGGACAGACGAACACTGAAGCTTTCTTT. Amino acid sequence: CAISGGQTNTEAFF.

The V call is TRBV27, the J call TRBJ2-2, with D perhaps matching TRBD1 (5 bases). V dropped 6 bases and J dropped 7 bases, with 15 bases sitting between them. Germline V gene data show CDR1 as MNHEY and CDR2 as SMNVEV (reference sequence). The CDR3 has 14 amino acids. The CDR3 protein is CASRSPRVVGELFF. The DNA for the CDR3 is TGTGCCAGCAGATCACCCAGGGTGGTCGGGGAGCTGTTTTTT.

This chain connects TRBV5-8 to TRBJ1-1, with D unclear. Germline loops: CDR1 SGHTS, CDR2 YDEGEE. Between the trimmed V and J ends, which lost 2 bases and 5 bases, there was a span of 19 bases. This CDR3 contains 16 residues. Here the CDR3 reads CASSFYFTASYTEAFF. In nucleotides, the CDR3 is TGTGCCAGCAGCTTTTATTTTACCGCGTCTTATACTGAAGCTTTCTTT.

The chain combines TRBV18 with TRBJ2-6; TRBD1 aligns across 7 bases. Germline V gene sequence: CDR1 KGHSH, CDR2 LQKENI. V shed 6 bases and J 0 bases; nucleotides not matched to a gene: 14. The CDR3 extends over 19 amino acids. The CDR3 protein is CASSLLRTGLPSGANVLTF. The CDR3 DNA sequence: TGTGCCAGCTCCCTATTAAGGACAGGCCTCCCCTCTGGGGCCAACGTCCTGACTTTC. The variable domain in full, completed from reference TRBV18 and TRBJ2-6, reads NAGVMQNPRHLVRRRGQEARLRCSPMKGHSHVYWYRQLPEEGLKFMVYLQKENIIDESGMPKERFSAEFPKEGPSILRIQQVVRGDSAAYFCASSLLRTGLPSGANVLTFGAGSRLTVL.

This sequence joins TRBV6-1 and TRBJ2-1, with TRBD1 matching 9 bases. Trimming removed 8 bases from V and 6 bases from J; junction bases left unmatched: 8. The CDR3 is 14 amino acids. CDR1 and CDR2 (germline): MNHNS, SASEGT. CDR3 region: CASLRDRDLNEQFF. CDR3 sequence (DNA): TGTGCCAGCCTCCGGGACAGGGACCTCAATGAGCAGTTCTTC.

This clone was found once. This sequence joins TRBV27 and TRBJ2-6; 8 bases are shared with TRBD1. CDR3 length: 18 residues. The germline gives CDR1 MNHEY, CDR2 SMNVEV (reference sequence). The trim removed 5 bases at V and 0 bases at J, leaving 9 bases unmatched. CDR3 nucleotides: TGTGCCAGCAGTCCGACTGACAGGGGAATCTCTGGGGCCAACGTCCTGACTTTC. Amino acids: CASSPTDRGISGANVLTF.

Only one count was recorded for this clone. V and J are TRBV30 and TRBJ2-3; 8 positions match TRBD1. The CDR3 loop spans 15 amino acids. Germline trimming cut 0 bases from V and 3 bases from J; bases unmatched to any gene: 5. Germline V gene lookup returns CDR1 GTSNPN and CDR2 SVGIG (reference sequence). CDR3 nucleotide sequence: TGTGCCTGGAGTGTACAGGGGGGAGAAACAGATACGCAGTATTTT. This translates into CAWSVQGGETDTQYF.